Reported below is one T cell receptor beta chain. The sample comes from a study of patients and donors after allogeneic stem cell transplantation. Germline V gene data show CDR1 as MGHRA and CDR2 as YSYEKL. Trimming pared 0 bases from V and 0 bases from J, leaving 12 bases between. This CDR3 spans 16 amino acids. From the RT-PCR reads, TCRdb called clonotypes with MiXCR, one entry per CDR3 protein. The sample consists of approximately 220,000 distinct CDR3 sequences, more than 35% of them appearing once. The specimen sequenced was blood, either unsorted or a sorted T cell fraction (not recorded which). This sequence joins TRBV4-1 and TRBJ2-7; no reliable D call. The receptor was isolated from a human donor who was either an allogeneic HSCT recipient or a stem cell or donor lymphocyte infusion donor (not recorded which). It is not recorded whose cells these are; they may come from a transplant donor. The CDR3 here is CASSQERSRLSYEQYF. In DNA form, the CDR3 reads TGCGCCAGCAGCCAAGAGAGGAGCAGGCTCTCCTACGAGCAGTACTTC.